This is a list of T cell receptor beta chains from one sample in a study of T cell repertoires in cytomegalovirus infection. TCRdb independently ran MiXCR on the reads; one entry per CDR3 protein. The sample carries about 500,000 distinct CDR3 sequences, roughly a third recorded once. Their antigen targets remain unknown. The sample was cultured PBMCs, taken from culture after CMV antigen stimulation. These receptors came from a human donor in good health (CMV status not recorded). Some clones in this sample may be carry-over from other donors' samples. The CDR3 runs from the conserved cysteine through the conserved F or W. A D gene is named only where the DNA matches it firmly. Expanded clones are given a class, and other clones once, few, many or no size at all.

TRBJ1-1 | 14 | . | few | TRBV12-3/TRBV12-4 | TGTGCCAGCAGTCTCATCACAGGGTTTTACGAAGCTTTCTTT | CASSLITGFYEAFF
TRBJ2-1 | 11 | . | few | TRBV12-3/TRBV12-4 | TGTGCCAGCAGTTGGTTCAATGAGCAGTTCTTC | CASSWFNEQFF
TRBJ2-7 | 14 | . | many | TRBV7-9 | TGTGCCAGCAGCTTAATGGCAGCCAACTCCGAGCAGTACTTC | CASSLMAANSEQYF
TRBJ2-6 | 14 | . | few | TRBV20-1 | TGCAGTGCTAGATCTAGCGCGGGGGCCAACGTCCTGACTTTC | CSARSSAGANVLTF
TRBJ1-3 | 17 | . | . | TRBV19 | TGTGCCAGTAGTATAGCTCAGGGTAGGAGGTCGGGAAACACCATATATTTT | CASSIAQGRRSGNTIYF
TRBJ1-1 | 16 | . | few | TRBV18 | TGTGCCAGCTCACCGGGAGTACGGCAGAGGAACACTGAAGCTTTCTTT | CASSPGVRQRNTEAFF
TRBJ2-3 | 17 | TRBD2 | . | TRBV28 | TGTGCCAGCAGTTTATACGCGGCGGGAGGGCCCACAGATACGCAGTATTTT | CASSLYAAGGPTDTQYF
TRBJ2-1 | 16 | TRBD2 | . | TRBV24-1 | TGTGCCACCAGTGAACTGGGACTAGCGGGATACAATGAGCAGTTCTTC | CATSELGLAGYNEQFF
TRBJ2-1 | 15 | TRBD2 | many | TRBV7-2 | TGTGCCAGCAGCAACGGAGCGGGAGCCTACAATGAGCAGTTCTTC | CASSNGAGAYNEQFF
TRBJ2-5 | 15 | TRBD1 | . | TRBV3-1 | TGTGCCAGCAGCGACCTTGGGACAGGAAAAGAGACCCAGTACTTC | CASSDLGTGKETQYF
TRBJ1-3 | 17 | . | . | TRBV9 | TGTGCCAGCAGCGTAGCTTTAGGGGGGATTTCTGGAAACACCATATATTTT | CASSVALGGISGNTIYF
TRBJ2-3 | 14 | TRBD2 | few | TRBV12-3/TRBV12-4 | TGTGCCAGCAGGACCGGCGGGGGGGGAGATACGCAGTATTTT | CASRTGGGGDTQYF
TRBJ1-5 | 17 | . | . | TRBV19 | TGTGCCAGTAGCATAAACGTGGGCAGAAATAGCAATCAGCCCCAGCATTTT | CASSINVGRNSNQPQHF
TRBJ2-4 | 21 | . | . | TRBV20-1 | TGCAGTGCTAGAGAGGTGGGCTACCGAAAGGACGGTACTTACGAGGGGAACATTCAGTACTTC | CSAREVGYRKDGTYEGNIQYF
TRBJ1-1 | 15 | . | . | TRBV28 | TGTGCCAGCAGCCGACGGACGGGGTCTAGCACTGAAGCTTTCTTT | CASSRRTGSSTEAFF
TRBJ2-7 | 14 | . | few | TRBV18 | TGTGCCAGCTCACCACCGGGATTCTCCTACGAGCAGTACTTC | CASSPPGFSYEQYF
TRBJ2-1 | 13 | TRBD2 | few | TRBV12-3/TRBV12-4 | TGTGCCAGCAGTCTCCTTTTGGGGGAGGGCGAGTTCTTC | CASSLLLGEGEFF
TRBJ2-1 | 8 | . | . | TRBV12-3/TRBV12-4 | TGTGCCAGCAGTCAGCAGTTCTTC | CASSQQFF
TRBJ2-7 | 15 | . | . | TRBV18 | TGTGCCAGCTCACCTCCAGGGAGGATTGGCTACGAGCAGTACTTC | CASSPPGRIGYEQYF
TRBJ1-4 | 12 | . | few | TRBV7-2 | TGTGCCAGCAGCTTGGGGGGGTTGAAACTGTTTTTT | CASSLGGLKLFF
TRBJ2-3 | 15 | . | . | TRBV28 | TGTGCCAGCAGTTCCTCCAGGGGTGGGACAGATACGCAGTATTTT | CASSSSRGGTDTQYF
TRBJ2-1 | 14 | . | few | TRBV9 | TGTGCCAGCAGCTCCCGGGACCCCCACGATGAGCAGTTCTTC | CASSSRDPHDEQFF
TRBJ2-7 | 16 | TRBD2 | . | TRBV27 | TGTGCCAGCAGTTTACACTTAGCGGGAGTCGGGTACGAGCAGTACTTC | CASSLHLAGVGYEQYF
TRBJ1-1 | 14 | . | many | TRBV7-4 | TGTGCCAGCAGCTTGGGGGCCTCGAACACTGAAGCTTTCTTT | CASSLGASNTEAFF
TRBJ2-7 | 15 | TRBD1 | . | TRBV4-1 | TGCGCCAGCAGCCAAGAACGGGACAGCCTCTACGAGCAGTACTTC | CASSQERDSLYEQYF
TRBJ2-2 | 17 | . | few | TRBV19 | TGTGCCAGTACTCTCCAAATAGTGGCGGGAAACACCGGGGAGCTGTTTTTT | CASTLQIVAGNTGELFF
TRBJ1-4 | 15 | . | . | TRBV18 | TGTGCCAGCTCACCACTGGGGGCGTCTGATGAAAAACTGTTTTTT | CASSPLGASDEKLFF
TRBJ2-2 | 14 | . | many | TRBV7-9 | TGTGCCAGCACTCTCCGGAATCGGCACCGGGAGCTGTTTTTT | CASTLRNRHRELFF
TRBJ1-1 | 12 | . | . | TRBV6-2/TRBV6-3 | TGTGCCAGCAGTTTTGGGGTAACTGAAGCTTTCTTT | CASSFGVTEAFF
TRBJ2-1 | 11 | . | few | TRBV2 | TGTGCCAGCACGGGGGCCAATGAGCAGTTCTTC | CASTGANEQFF
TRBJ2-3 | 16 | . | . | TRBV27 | TGTGCCAGCAGTTCCCTGGCAAAAGTCAAAACAGATACGCAGTATTTT | CASSSLAKVKTDTQYF
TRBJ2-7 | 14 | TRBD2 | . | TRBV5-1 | TGCGCCAGCAGCCCTACGACTAGCAACTACGAGCAGTACTTC | CASSPTTSNYEQYF
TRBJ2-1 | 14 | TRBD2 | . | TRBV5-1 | TGCGCCAGCGGCGTAACGGGAGGGGTCAATGAGCAGTTCTTC | CASGVTGGVNEQFF
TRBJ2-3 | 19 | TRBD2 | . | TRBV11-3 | TGTGCCAGCAGCTTAGCATTCGGGACTAGCGGGAAAGGCGCAGATACGCAGTATTTT | CASSLAFGTSGKGADTQYF
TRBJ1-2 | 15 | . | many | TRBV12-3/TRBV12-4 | TGTGCCAGCAGTTTGCAAGAGGAGGTCGGCTATGGCTACACCTTC | CASSLQEEVGYGYTF
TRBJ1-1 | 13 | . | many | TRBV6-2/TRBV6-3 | TGTGCCAGCAGTTACGGCAGGAACACTGAAGCTTTCTTT | CASSYGRNTEAFF
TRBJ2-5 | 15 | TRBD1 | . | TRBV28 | TGTGCCAGCAGTCTGACAGGGGGTTGGCAAGAGACCCAGTACTTC | CASSLTGGWQETQYF
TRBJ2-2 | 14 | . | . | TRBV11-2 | TGTGCCAGCAGCGGGGGACTTCTGGGCGGGGAGCTGTTTTTT | CASSGGLLGGELFF
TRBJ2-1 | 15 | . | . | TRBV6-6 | TGTGCCAGCAGTTTCGGCGGACCGATGGGGAATGAGCAGTTCTTC | CASSFGGPMGNEQFF
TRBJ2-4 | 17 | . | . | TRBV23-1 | TGCGCCAGCAGTCAACCACAAAGGGGTTTAGCCAAAAACATTCAGTACTTC | CASSQPQRGLAKNIQYF
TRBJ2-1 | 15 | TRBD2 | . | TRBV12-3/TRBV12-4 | TGTGCCAGCAGTTTGGCGGGAGCGCTAAGGGTTGAGCAGTTCTTC | CASSLAGALRVEQFF
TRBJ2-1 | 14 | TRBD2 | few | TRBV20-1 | TGCAGTGCTGCAGGAGTAGCGGGAGTCCCTGAGCAGTTCTTC | CSAAGVAGVPEQFF
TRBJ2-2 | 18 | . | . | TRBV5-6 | TGTGCCAGCAGCTTGTCCACCTTTTTGGGGGGAAACACCGGGGAGCTGTTTTTT | CASSLSTFLGGNTGELFF
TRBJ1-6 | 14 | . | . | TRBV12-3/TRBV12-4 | TGTGCCAGCCAACGGGGGGGCAATAATTCACCCCTCCACTTT | CASQRGGNNSPLHF
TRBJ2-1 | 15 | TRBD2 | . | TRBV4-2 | TGTGCCAGCAGCCCCGGGAGTAGCGGGAGTAATGAGCAGTTCTTC | CASSPGSSGSNEQFF
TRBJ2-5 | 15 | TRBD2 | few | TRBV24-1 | TGTGCCACCAGTGCAGCGGGAGCCGTAATGGAGACCCAGTACTTC | CATSAAGAVMETQYF
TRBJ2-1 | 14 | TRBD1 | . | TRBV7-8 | TGTGCCAGCAGCTTAGCCGGGACAGGGGGAAAGCAGTTCTTC | CASSLAGTGGKQFF
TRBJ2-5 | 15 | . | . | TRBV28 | TGTGCCAGCAGTTTAGGAGGGTGGGGTAAGGAGACCCAGTACTTC | CASSLGGWGKETQYF
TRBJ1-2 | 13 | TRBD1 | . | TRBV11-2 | TGTGCCAGCAGCTCCACAGGGGACCATGGCTACACCTTC | CASSSTGDHGYTF
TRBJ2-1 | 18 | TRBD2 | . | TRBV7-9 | TGTGCCAGCAGCTTAGGCCTACAGTTTTCCGGGAGGCAGAATGAGCAGTTCTTC | CASSLGLQFSGRQNEQFF
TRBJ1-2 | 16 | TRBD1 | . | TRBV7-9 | TGTGCCAGCAGCGCCTCCCCGGGACAGGGGACCTATGGCTACACCTTC | CASSASPGQGTYGYTF
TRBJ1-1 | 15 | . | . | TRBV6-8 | TGTGCCAGCAGTTACTCGGCAGGGTTGAGGACTGAAGCTTTCTTT | CASSYSAGLRTEAFF
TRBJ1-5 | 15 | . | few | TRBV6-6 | TGTGCCAGCAGTTACAGAGAGACAGGACAACAGCCCCAGCATTTT | CASSYRETGQQPQHF